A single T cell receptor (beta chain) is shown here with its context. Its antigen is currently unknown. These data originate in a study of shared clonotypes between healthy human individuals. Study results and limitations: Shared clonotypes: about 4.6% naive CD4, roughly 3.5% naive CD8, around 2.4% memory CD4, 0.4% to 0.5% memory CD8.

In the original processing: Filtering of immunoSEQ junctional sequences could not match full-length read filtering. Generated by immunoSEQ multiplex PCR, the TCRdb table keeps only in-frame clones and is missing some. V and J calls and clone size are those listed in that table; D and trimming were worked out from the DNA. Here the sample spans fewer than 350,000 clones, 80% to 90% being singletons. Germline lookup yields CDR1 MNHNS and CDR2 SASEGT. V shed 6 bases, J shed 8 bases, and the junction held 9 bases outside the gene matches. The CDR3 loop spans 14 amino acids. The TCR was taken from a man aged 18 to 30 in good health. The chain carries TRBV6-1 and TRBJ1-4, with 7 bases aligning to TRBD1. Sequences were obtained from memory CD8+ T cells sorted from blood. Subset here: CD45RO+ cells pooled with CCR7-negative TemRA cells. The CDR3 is CASSLRTGPEKLFF. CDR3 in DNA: TGTGCCAGCAGCCTCAGGACAGGACCGGAAAAACTGTTTTTT.